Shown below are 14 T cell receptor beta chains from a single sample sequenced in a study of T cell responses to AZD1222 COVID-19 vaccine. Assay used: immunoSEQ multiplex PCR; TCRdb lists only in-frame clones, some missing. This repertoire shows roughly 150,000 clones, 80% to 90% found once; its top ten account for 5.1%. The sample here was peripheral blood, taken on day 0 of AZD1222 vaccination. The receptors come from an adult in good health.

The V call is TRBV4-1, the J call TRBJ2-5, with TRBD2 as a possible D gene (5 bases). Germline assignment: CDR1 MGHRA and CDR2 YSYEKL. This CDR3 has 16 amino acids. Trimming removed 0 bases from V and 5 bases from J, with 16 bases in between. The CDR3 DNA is TGCGCCAGCAGCCAAGATCCCGGGGTCTCGAGCGAGACCCAGTACTTC. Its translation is CASSQDPGVSSETQYF.

The CDR3 DNA is TGTGCCAGCCACCGGACAGGGCTGAACACTGAAGCTTTCTTT. Its protein is CASHRTGLNTEAFF. The V and J genes are TRBV27 and TRBJ1-1; 8 positions match TRBD1. Germline V CDR1 and CDR2: MNHEY, SMNVEV (reference sequence). The CDR3 is 14 residues long. Unmatched junction bases numbered 5, after V lost 8 bases and J lost 0 bases.

The CDR3 region has the DNA TGTGCCAGCAGCTCAAGCGTTAGTGAGCAGTTCTTC. Translating gives CASSSSVSEQFF. This rearrangement joins TRBV7-2 to TRBJ2-1; no reliable D call. The CDR3 sequence is 12 residues long. Germline CDR1 reads SGHTA; CDR2 reads FQGNSA. The V and J ends lost 4 bases and 9 bases respectively, with 10 bases between them.

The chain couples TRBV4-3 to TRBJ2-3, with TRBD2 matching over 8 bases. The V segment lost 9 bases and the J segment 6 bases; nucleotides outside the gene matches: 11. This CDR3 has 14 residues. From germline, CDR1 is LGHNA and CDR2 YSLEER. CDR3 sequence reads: CASPAAGGGDTQYF. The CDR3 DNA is TGCGCCAGTCCAGCCGCGGGGGGAGGGGATACGCAGTATTTT.

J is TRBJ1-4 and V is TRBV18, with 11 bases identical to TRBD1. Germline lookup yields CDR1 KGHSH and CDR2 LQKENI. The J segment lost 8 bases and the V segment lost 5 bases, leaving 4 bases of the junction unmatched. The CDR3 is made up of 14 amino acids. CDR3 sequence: CASSAGTGGEKLFF. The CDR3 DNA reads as TGTGCCAGCTCAGCCGGGACAGGGGGAGAAAAACTGTTTTTT.

CDR3 in amino acids: CASSDGGEGVGNEQFF. The DNA for the CDR3 is TGCGCCAGCAGTGATGGGGGCGAGGGGGTAGGGAATGAGCAGTTCTTC. The J gene is TRBJ2-1, the V gene TRBV10-1; a possible D gene is TRBD1 (6 bases). CDR1 is WNHNN, CDR2 SYGVQD, per germline (reference sequence). The CDR3 runs 16 residues. The V end was cut by 3 bases, the J end by 7 bases, with 19 bases between.

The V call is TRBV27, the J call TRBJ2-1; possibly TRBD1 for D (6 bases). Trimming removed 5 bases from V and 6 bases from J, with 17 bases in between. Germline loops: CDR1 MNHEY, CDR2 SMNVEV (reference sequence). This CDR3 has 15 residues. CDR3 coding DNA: TGTGCCAGCAGTGTACAGGGAGAACGGGGCAATGAGCAGTTCTTC. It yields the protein CASSVQGERGNEQFF.

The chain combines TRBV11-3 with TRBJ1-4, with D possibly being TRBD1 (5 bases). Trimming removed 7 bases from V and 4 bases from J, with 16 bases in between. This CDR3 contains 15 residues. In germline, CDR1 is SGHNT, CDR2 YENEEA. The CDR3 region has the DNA TGTGCCAGCAAGAGGGACGGAGGGGATAATGAAAAACTGTTTTTT. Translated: CASKRDGGDNEKLFF.

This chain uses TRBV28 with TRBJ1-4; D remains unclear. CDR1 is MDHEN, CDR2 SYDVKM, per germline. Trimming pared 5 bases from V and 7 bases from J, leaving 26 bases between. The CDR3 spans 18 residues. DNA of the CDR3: TGTGCCAGCAGTAAATTGGAGATCCGGGCCACGGCGGGTGAAAAACTGTTTTTT. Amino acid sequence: CASSKLEIRATAGEKLFF.

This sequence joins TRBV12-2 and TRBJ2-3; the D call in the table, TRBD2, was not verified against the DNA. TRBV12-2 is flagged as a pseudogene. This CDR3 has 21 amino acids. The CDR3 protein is CASRPYRGKSYSSAKTDTQYF. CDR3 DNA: TGTGCAAGTCGCCCGTACCGGGGGAAATCCTACTCTTCAGCCAAAACAGATACGCAGTATTTT.

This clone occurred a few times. The CDR3 loop is CASGRPGVEDGYTF. The CDR3 DNA is TGTGCCAGCGGCCGCCCGGGGGTGGAAGATGGCTACACCTTC. V is TRBV6-5 and J is TRBJ1-2; D is possibly TRBD1 (5 bases). Trimming took off 8 bases at V and 6 bases at J, with 19 bases between the two ends. The CDR3 has 14 amino acids. Germline CDR1 and CDR2: MNHEY and SVGAGI.

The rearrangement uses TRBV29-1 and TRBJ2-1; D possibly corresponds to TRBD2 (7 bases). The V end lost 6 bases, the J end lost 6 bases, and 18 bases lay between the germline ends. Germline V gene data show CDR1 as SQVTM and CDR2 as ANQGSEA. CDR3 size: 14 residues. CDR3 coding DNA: TGCAGCGTACAGCGGGACAATACCCGCAATGAGCAGTTCTTC. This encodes CSVQRDNTRNEQFF.

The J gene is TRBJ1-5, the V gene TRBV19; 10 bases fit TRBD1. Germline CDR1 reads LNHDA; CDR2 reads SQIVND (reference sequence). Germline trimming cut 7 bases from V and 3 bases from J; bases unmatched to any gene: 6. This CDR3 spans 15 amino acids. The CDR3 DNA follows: TGTGCCAGTACCCCCGGGACAGGGGTCAATCAGCCCCAGCATTTT. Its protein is CASTPGTGVNQPQHF.

The CDR3 nucleotides read TGTGCCAGCAGCGTGGGTGGGCGGCAAGAGACCCAGTACTTC. Its translation is CASSVGGRQETQYF. The J gene is TRBJ2-5, the V gene TRBV9; D not certain. V lost 2 bases, J lost 2 bases, and 10 bases lay in between. Germline V gene data show CDR1 as SGDLS and CDR2 as YYNGEE. CDR3 length equals 14 residues.